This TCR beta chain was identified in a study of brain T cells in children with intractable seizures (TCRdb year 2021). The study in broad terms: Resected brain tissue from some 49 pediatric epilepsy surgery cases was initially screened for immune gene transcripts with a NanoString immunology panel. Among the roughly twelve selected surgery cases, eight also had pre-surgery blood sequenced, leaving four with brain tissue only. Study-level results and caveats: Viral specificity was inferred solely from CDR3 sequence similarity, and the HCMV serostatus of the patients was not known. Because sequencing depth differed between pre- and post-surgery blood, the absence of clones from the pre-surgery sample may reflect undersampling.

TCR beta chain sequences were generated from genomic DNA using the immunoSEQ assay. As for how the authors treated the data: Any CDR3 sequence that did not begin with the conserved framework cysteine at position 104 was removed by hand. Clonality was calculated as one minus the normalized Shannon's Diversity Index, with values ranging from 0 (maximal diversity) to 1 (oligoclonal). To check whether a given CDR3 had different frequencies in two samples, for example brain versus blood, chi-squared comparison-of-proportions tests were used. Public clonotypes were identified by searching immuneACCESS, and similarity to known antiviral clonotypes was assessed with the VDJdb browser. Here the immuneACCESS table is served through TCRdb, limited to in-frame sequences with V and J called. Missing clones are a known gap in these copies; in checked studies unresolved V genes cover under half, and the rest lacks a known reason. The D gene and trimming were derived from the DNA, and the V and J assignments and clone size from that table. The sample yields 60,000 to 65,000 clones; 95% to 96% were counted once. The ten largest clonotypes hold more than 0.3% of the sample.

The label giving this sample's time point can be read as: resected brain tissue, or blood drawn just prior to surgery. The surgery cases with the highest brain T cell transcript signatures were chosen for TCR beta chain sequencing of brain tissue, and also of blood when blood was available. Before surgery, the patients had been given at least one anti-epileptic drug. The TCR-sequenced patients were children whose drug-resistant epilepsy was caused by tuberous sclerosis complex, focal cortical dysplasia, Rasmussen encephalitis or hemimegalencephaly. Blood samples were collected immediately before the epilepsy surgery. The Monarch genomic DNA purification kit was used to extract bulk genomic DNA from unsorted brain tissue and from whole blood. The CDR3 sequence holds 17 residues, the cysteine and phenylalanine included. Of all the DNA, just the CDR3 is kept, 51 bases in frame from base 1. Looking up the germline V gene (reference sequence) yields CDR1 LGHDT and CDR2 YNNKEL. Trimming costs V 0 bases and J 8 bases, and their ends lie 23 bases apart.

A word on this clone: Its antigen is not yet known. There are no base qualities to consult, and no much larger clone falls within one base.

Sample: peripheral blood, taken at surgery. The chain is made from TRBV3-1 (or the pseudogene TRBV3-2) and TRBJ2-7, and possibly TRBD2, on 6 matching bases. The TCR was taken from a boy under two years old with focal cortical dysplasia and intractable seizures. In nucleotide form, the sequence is TGTGCCAGCAGCCAAGAAGGGGAAGTACCGCTGGAGGGACAGCAGTACTTC. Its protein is CASSQEGEVPLEGQQYF.